What follows describes a single T cell receptor (beta chain). This clonotype was seen at least ten times. Its antigen is unknown. One base away there is no much larger clone; base qualities are not given. These data come from a study of T-cell reconstitution after alpha-beta-depleted transplantation in children (dated by TCRdb to the mid-2010s). Study-level background: Using TCR repertoire profiling, the study followed T-cell immune reconstitution in a quantitative way in children after TCRalphabeta/CD19-depleted allogeneic hematopoietic cell transplantation.

Receptor amplification or capture employed PCR. The listed sequencing device is Illumina HiSeq 2500. TCR libraries were prepared with molecular barcoding, using unique molecular identifiers to normalize TCRbeta repertoire quantification. The public reads were quality trimmed at Q25 with fastp and then assembled into clones with MiXCR by TCRdb, keeping productive beta chains. Rows are unified per CDR3 protein, each entry keeping the most common DNA and genes. The sample records 200,000 to 250,000 distinct CDR3 sequences, 9.7% of which are singletons. The ten biggest clones cover approximately 5.4% of the sample. The germline V end is reduced by 4 bases and the J end by 5 bases; junction bases left unmatched: 6. CDR1 is given as SGHRS and CDR2 as YFSETQ, both from the germline V gene. From the cysteine up to the phenylalanine, the CDR3 has a length of 14 residues. The sequence is cut down to CDR3 DNA, 42 bases in frame from base 1.

The chain joins TRBV5-1 to TRBJ2-1, with TRBD1 matching 7 junction bases. Sequencing used PBMCs from the stem cell graft donor, obtained from the stem cell graft. This receptor was identified in a human donor who donated a stem cell graft to a child with SCID. The nucleotide sequence is TGCGCCAGCAGCGTGACAGGGCAAGACAATGAGCAGTTCTTC. Protein translation: CASSVTGQDNEQFF. Beyond the CDR3, the reference TRBV5-1 and TRBJ2-1 genes provide the residues; the full variable domain reads: KAGVTQTPRYLIKTRGQQVTLSCSPISGHRSVSWYQQTPGQGLQFLFEYFSETQRNKGNFPGRFSGRQFSNSRSEMNVSTLELGDSALYLCASSVTGQDNEQFFGPGTRLTVL.